This passage covers 21 T cell receptor beta chains from one sample sequenced in a study of blood T cell repertoires in COVID-19. Method: immunoSEQ multiplex PCR; TCRdb's copy keeps in-frame clones and lacks some. The table lists about 140,000 clones, about 87% of them singletons. Sequencing was carried out using peripheral blood. The receptors were sampled from a human donor with COVID-19, enrolled during active disease. The donor label of this sample is uncertain.

This chain joins TRBV7-8 and TRBJ2-7, with 10 bases aligning to TRBD2. This CDR3 comprises 14 residues. Germline assignment: CDR1 SGHVS and CDR2 FQNEAQ. V lost 5 bases to trimming and J lost 7 bases; unmatched junction nucleotides: 8. The CDR3, as DNA: TGTGCCAGCAGCCCCGTGGGGACTAGCGTTGAGCAGTACTTC. Residues: CASSPVGTSVEQYF.

This clone turned up a few times. This chain links TRBV27 with TRBJ1-5, with D perhaps TRBD1 (5 bases). CDR3 size: 14 residues. Per germline, CDR1 MNHEY and CDR2 SMNVEV (reference sequence). V dropped 5 bases and J dropped 1 base, with 9 bases sitting between them. CDR3 nucleotide sequence: TGTGCCAGCAGTACCCGACAGAGCAATCAGCCCCAGCATTTT. It codes for CASSTRQSNQPQHF.

The chain combines TRBV20-1 with TRBJ2-7; 8 nucleotides line up with TRBD1. The junction had 9 bases not matched to a gene; V was cut back by 3 bases and J by 2 bases. This CDR3 has 15 amino acids. Germline CDR1 reads DFQATT; CDR2 reads SNEGSKA (reference sequence). The CDR3 is CSASPGQGAAYEQYF. In DNA, the CDR3 is TGCAGTGCTAGTCCTGGACAGGGAGCCGCCTACGAGCAGTACTTC.

The chain employs TRBV3-1 (or the pseudogene TRBV3-2) and TRBJ2-7; 7 bases are a match to TRBD1. V lost 6 bases and J lost 2; bases outside the gene matches: 1. The CDR3 has 12 residues. Per the germline V gene, CDR1 is LGHDT and CDR2 is YNNKEL (reference sequence). CDR3 sequence: CASRDRTYEQYF. The CDR3 DNA follows: TGTGCCAGCAGGGACAGGACCTACGAGCAGTACTTC.

This chain links TRBV3-1 (or the pseudogene TRBV3-2) with TRBJ1-4; TRBD1 matches 11 bases. The trim removed 4 bases at V and 4 bases at J, leaving 5 bases unmatched. There are 16 residues in the CDR3. Germline loops: CDR1 LGHDT, CDR2 YNNKEL (reference sequence). The CDR3 region is CASSLGQGALNEKLFF. In DNA form, the CDR3 reads TGTGCCAGCAGCCTAGGACAGGGGGCGCTTAATGAAAAACTGTTTTTT.

The CDR3 DNA sequence: TGCAGTGCTAGTCACGGGCAGGGGTATGGCTACACCTTC. Protein sequence: CSASHGQGYGYTF. The rearrangement links TRBV20-1 to TRBJ1-2; TRBD1 might be the D (6 bases). The CDR3 is made up of 13 amino acids. Trimming pared 3 bases from V and 5 bases from J, leaving 13 bases between. Germline values: CDR1 DFQATT, CDR2 SNEGSKA (reference sequence).

This chain connects TRBV24-1 to TRBJ2-5; D gene uncertain. Trimming shortened V by 4 bases and J by 4 bases, and 9 bases separated the two germline ends. The CDR3 contains 13 residues. Germline values: CDR1 KGHDR, CDR2 SFDVKD. The CDR3, as DNA: TGTGCCACCAGTGACCCTTACACAGAGACCCAGTACTTC. It yields the protein CATSDPYTETQYF.

The chain is built from TRBV20-1 and TRBJ2-1; maybe TRBD2 (6 bases). The CDR3 loop spans 15 amino acids. Germline V gene data show CDR1 as DFQATT and CDR2 as SNEGSKA (reference sequence). V shed 3 bases and J shed 2 bases, with 14 bases lying between them. DNA of the CDR3: TGCAGTGCTAGTGCCGTAGCGGTCACCTACAATGAGCAGTTCTTC. This sequence encodes CSASAVAVTYNEQFF.

There are many counts of this clone. The V and J genes are TRBV5-5 and TRBJ2-7, with 7 nucleotides matching TRBD2. V was pared by 1 base and J by 6 bases, with 4 bases of the junction left unmatched. Germline-derived CDR1 and CDR2 are SGHKS and YYEKEE (reference sequence). The CDR3 contains 13 residues. The CDR3 DNA is TGTGCCAGCAGCTTGTTCTGGGGGGGCGAGCAGTACTTC. This encodes CASSLFWGGEQYF. The variable domain in full, completed from reference TRBV5-5 and TRBJ2-7, reads DAGVTQSPTHLIKTRGQQVTLRCSPISGHKSVSWYQQVLGQGPQFIFQYYEKEERGRGNFPDRFSARQFPNYSSELNVNALLLGDSALYLCASSLFWGGEQYFGPGTRLTVT.

This chain uses TRBV12-3 or TRBV12-4 with TRBJ2-7; D might be TRBD2 (6 bases). The CDR3 consists of 12 residues. V was clipped by 6 bases and J by 3 bases, with 9 bases between them. The CDR3 sequence is CASSGSLYEQYF. The CDR3 DNA reads as TGTGCCAGCAGCGGGAGTCTCTACGAGCAGTACTTC.

This clone was picked up a small number of times. The rearrangement links TRBV19 to TRBJ1-5; 7 bases are a match to TRBD1. Germline V gene sequence: CDR1 LNHDA, CDR2 SQIVND (reference sequence). Trimming at V came to 2 bases and at J to 7 bases, leaving 11 bases not matched to a gene. The CDR3 totals 16 residues. The DNA for the CDR3 is TGTGCCAGTAGTATACGGGACAGAGGCTTAGGGCAGCCCCAGCATTTT. Encoded protein: CASSIRDRGLGQPQHF.

The chain combines TRBV15 with TRBJ2-7, with D perhaps TRBD1 (6 bases). Per the germline V gene, CDR1 is LNHNV and CDR2 is YYDKDF (reference sequence). The CDR3 consists of 15 residues. The V end lost 0 bases, the J end lost 3 bases, and 12 bases lay between the germline ends. This CDR3 is CATSRDAGQNYEQYF. CDR3 nucleotide sequence: TGTGCCACCAGCAGAGATGCAGGACAGAACTACGAGCAGTACTTC.

The V gene is TRBV19, the J gene TRBJ2-7; 9 bases align to TRBD1. V lost 5 bases to trimming and J lost 7 bases; unmatched junction nucleotides: 21. Germline assignment: CDR1 LNHDA and CDR2 SQIVND (reference sequence). The CDR3 runs to 18 residues. The CDR3 sequence is CASSAPPSSGTGSREQYF. CDR3 coding DNA: TGTGCCAGTAGTGCACCCCCATCCTCCGGGACAGGGTCGCGTGAGCAGTACTTC.

J is TRBJ1-2 and V is TRBV6-5; D call uncertain. The V and J ends lost 7 bases and 2 bases respectively, with 11 bases between them. The V gene's germline CDR1 is MNHEY and CDR2 SVGAGI. The CDR3 has 13 residues. The CDR3: CASKSTRNYGYTF. The CDR3 DNA reads as TGTGCCAGCAAATCGACACGGAACTATGGCTACACCTTC.

The chain carries TRBV27 and TRBJ1-1; 10 bases map to TRBD1. The length of the CDR3 is 17 residues. V shed 2 bases and J 6 bases; nucleotides not matched to a gene: 12. Per the germline V gene, CDR1 is MNHEY and CDR2 is SMNVEV (reference sequence). The CDR3 region is CASSLEFTGQGTAEAFF. The CDR3 DNA follows: TGTGCCAGCAGTTTAGAGTTTACGGGACAGGGGACGGCTGAAGCTTTCTTT.

The V gene is TRBV7-9, the J gene TRBJ1-1, with 7 bases identical to TRBD1. V gave up 6 bases and J gave up 6 bases; unmatched junction bases: 10. Germline CDR1 is SEHNR and CDR2 is FQNEAQ (reference sequence). The CDR3 runs 14 residues. CDR3 loop: CASSPNRGQPEAFF. CDR3 in DNA: TGTGCCAGCAGTCCAAACAGGGGACAACCTGAAGCTTTCTTT.

The chain employs TRBV29-1 and TRBJ2-5, with D possibly matching TRBD1 (5 bases). V was pared by 3 bases and J by 0 bases, with 8 bases between. Germline V gene data show CDR1 as SQVTM and CDR2 as ANQGSEA. This CDR3 has 13 residues. CDR3: CSVDRANQETQYF. DNA for the CDR3: TGCAGCGTTGACAGGGCCAACCAAGAGACCCAGTACTTC.

V is TRBV11-2 and J is TRBJ2-1; TRBD2 is a possible D gene (7 bases). CDR3 length: 13 residues. The germline V gene encodes CDR1 SGHAT and CDR2 FQNNGV. With 5 bases removed from V and 9 bases from J, the gap between germline ends came to 14 bases. In DNA form, the CDR3 reads TGTGCCAGCAGCGCCCACAGGGAGGGTGAGCAGTTCTTC. Protein sequence: CASSAHREGEQFF. The full variable domain, rest sourced from reference TRBV11-2 and TRBJ2-1, is EAGVAQSPRYKIIEKRQSVAFWCNPISGHATLYWYQQILGQGPKLLIQFQNNGVVDDSQLPKDRFSAERLKGVDSTLKIQPAKLEDSAVYLCASSAHREGEQFFGPGTRLTVL.

The V gene is TRBV18, the J gene TRBJ2-5, with TRBD2 as a possible D gene (6 bases). Deletions cut 6 bases from V and 0 bases from J, with 17 bases between. The germline V gene encodes CDR1 KGHSH and CDR2 LQKENI. The CDR3 covers 16 residues. CDR3 sequence reads: CASSSTSTPYQETQYF. The CDR3 coding sequence is TGTGCCAGCTCCTCGACTAGTACCCCGTACCAAGAGACCCAGTACTTC.

The chain carries TRBV2 and TRBJ1-4, with 7 positions matching TRBD1. CDR3 length: 14 amino acids. V was pared by 6 bases and J by 5 bases, with 6 bases of the junction left unmatched. CDR1 and CDR2 (germline): SNHLY, FYNNEI. This CDR3 is CASSVGTENEKLFF. CDR3 nucleotide sequence: TGTGCCAGCAGCGTCGGGACAGAGAATGAAAAACTGTTTTTT.

V and J are TRBV12-3 or TRBV12-4 and TRBJ2-7, with D unresolved. The germline V and J ends were trimmed by 6 bases and 2 bases, with 5 bases remaining between them. The CDR3 runs to 11 residues. CDR3 sequence reads: CASSPAYEQYF. CDR3 bases: TGTGCCAGCAGCCCAGCCTACGAGCAGTACTTC.